This T cell receptor beta chain was sequenced for a study of blood T cells in healthy people across ages. Study-level findings and limits: For the donors, CMV status was unknown and possibly confounded expanded clonotype changes.

Primers used in a second PCR of roughly 6 to 11 cycles were a sample-barcoded 5' primer and a J-beta primer mix. TCRdb processed the 5' RACE reads anew with MiXCR; each CDR3 protein has one entry. The sample contains roughly 790,000 distinct CDR3 sequences, 40% to 45% of which appear only once. In its sample, this clonotype was seen many times. Its antigen is not identified. V lost 7 bases, J lost 7 bases, and 17 bases lay in between. Germline loops: CDR1 SGHNT, CDR2 YENEEA. CDR3 size: 14 residues. This TCR derives from a woman aged 60-70 years in good health. The chain employs TRBV11-3 and TRBJ2-1; weak D call: TRBD1 (5 bases). Material for sequencing was blood. The CDR3 protein is CASTDSLKGNEQFF. The CDR3 DNA reads as TGTGCCAGCACCGACAGTTTAAAGGGAAATGAGCAGTTCTTC.